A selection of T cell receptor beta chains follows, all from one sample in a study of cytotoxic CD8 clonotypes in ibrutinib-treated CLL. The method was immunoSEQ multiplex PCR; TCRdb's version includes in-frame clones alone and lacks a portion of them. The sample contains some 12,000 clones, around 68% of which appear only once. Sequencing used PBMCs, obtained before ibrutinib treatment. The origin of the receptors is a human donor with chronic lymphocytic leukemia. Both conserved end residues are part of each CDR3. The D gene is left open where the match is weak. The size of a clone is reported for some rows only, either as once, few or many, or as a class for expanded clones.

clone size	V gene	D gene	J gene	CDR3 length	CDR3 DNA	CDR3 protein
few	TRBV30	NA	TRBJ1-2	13	TGTGCCTGGACCCGTGACAGTCTCTATGGCTACACCTTC	CAWTRDSLYGYTF
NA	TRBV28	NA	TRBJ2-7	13	TGTGCCAGCAGTGAAAGGCAGCCGTACGAGCAGTACTTC	CASSERQPYEQYF
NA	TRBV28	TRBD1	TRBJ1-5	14	TGTGCCAGCAGAACACAGGGGAGGTATCAGCCCCAGCATTTT	CASRTQGRYQPQHF
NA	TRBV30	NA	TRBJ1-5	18	TGTGCCTGGAGTGGGTACCGTAACCCCCCATATAGCAATCAGCCCCAGCATTTT	CAWSGYRNPPYSNQPQHF
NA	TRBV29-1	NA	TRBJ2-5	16	TGCAGCGTGTCAGCCACTCTGGACTGGTACCAAGAGACCCAGTACTTC	CSVSATLDWYQETQYF
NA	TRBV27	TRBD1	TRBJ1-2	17	TGTGCCAGCAGTCTTGGGACAGGGGGACGAAGGTTGGGTGGCTACACCTTC	CASSLGTGGRRLGGYTF
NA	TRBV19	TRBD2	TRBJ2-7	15	TGTGCCAGTAGTCTTGGACTAGCGGGGTCCTACGAGCAGTACTTC	CASSLGLAGSYEQYF
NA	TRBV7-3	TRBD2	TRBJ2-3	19	TGTGCCAGCAGCTTCCGAACTAGCGGGGGGCCCCTTAGCACAGATACGCAGTATTTT	CASSFRTSGGPLSTDTQYF
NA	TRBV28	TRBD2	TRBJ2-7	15	TGTGCCAGCAGTCCTCCGGGACTAGTCACCTACGAGCAGTACTTC	CASSPPGLVTYEQYF
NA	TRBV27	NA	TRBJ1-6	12	TGTGCCAGGGGGGGGTGGGATTCACCCCTCCACTTT	CARGGWDSPLHF
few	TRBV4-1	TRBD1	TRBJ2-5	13	TGCGCCAGTGGGACAGTTAATCAAGAGACCCAGTACTTC	CASGTVNQETQYF
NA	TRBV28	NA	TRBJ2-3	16	TGTGCCAGCAGTTACGAGATCGGGGGTAACACAGATACGCAGTATTTT	CASSYEIGGNTDTQYF
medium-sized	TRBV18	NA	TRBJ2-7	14	TGTGCCAGCTCACTTGATAGGGGAAAGTACGAGCAGTACTTC	CASSLDRGKYEQYF
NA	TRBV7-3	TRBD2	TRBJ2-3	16	TGTGCCAGCAGCTTAACGCCTAGCGGGGATTATGATACGCAGTATTTT	CASSLTPSGDYDTQYF
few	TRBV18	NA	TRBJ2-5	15	TGTGCCAGCTCCCCTTCATTGAACTTAATGGAGACCCAGTACTTC	CASSPSLNLMETQYF
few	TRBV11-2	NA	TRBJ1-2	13	TGTGCCAGCAGCTTAGGACAGCTCCTTGGCTACACCTTC	CASSLGQLLGYTF
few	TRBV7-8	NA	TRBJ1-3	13	TGTGCCAGCAGCTACTACTCTGGAAACACCATATATTTT	CASSYYSGNTIYF
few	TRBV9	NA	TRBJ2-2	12	TGTGCCAGCAGCCAGGGCACCGGGGAGCTGTTTTTT	CASSQGTGELFF
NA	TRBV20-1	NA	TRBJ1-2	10	TGCAGTGCCTTCCGCTATGGCTACACCTTC	CSAFRYGYTF
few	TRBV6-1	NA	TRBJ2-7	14	TGTGCCAGCAAAGGAGGAGGGTCCAAATACGAGCAGTACTTC	CASKGGGSKYEQYF
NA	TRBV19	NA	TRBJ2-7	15	TGTGCCAGTAGTATAGCGGGGACGGGCGTGTACGAGCAGTACTTC	CASSIAGTGVYEQYF
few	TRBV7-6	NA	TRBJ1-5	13	TGTGCCAGCAGCTTAGGGAGTGACCAGCCCCAGCATTTT	CASSLGSDQPQHF
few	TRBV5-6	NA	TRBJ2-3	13	TGTGCCAGCAGCTTGAGGGGCTCAGATACGCAGTATTTT	CASSLRGSDTQYF